What follows describes a single TCR beta chain. The V gene lost 7 bases and the J gene lost 0 bases, with 16 bases spanning the gap. The germline CDR1 and CDR2 sequences are MNHEY and SMNVEV (reference sequence). CDR3 length equals 17 residues. This sample was included in a study of control samples from healthy donors and cancer patients. Clones were read by immunoSEQ multiplex PCR, and TCRdb kept only the in-frame ones, dropping some. Altogether roughly 200,000 clones are present, approximately 90% being singletons, with the ten largest covering 1.5% to 2%. The rearrangement uses TRBV27 and TRBJ2-6, with D perhaps matching TRBD2 (5 bases). Sequencing was performed on blood. This clonotype was obtained from a man aged 25-40 years in good health. The CDR3 is CASTKRTDRSGANVLTF. The CDR3 bases are TGTGCCAGCACAAAAAGGACTGACCGCTCTGGGGCCAACGTCCTGACTTTC.